Shown below are 7 T cell receptor beta chains from a single sample sequenced in a study of beta chain features in type 1 diabetes. The entirety of the isolated RNA underwent reverse transcription, so expressed TCRB transcripts were sequenced. TCRdb's copy holds only in-frame clones and misses some; the assay was immunoSEQ multiplex PCR. The repertoire includes nearly 250,000 clones, around 14% of them detected once, and about 0.03% sits in the top ten. Sequences were obtained from naive CD4+ T cells from blood. Every receptor here comes from a woman aged 35 to 49 in good health.

This CDR3 reads CASSPNPGLPAGEQYF. The CDR3 bases are TGCGCCAGCAGCCCCAATCCGGGACTCCCTGCCGGGGAGCAGTACTTC. The V gene is TRBV5-1, the J gene TRBJ2-7; tentative D call: TRBD2 (6 bases). Trimming removed 4 bases at V and 7 bases at J, with 24 bases between. CDR3 size: 16 residues. The germline CDR1 and CDR2 sequences are SGHRS and YFSETQ.

This clone was detected only a few times. This rearrangement joins TRBV29-1 to TRBJ1-4; D gene ambiguous. Per the germline V gene, CDR1 is SQVTM and CDR2 is ANQGSEA. The CDR3 is made up of 13 amino acids. Trimming pared 6 bases from V and 2 bases from J, leaving 10 bases between. The CDR3 is CSVVGGTNEKLFF. Written as DNA, the CDR3 is TGCAGCGTGGTTGGAGGTACTAATGAAAAACTGTTTTTT.

The chain uses TRBV29-1 and TRBJ2-1; D is perhaps TRBD2 (5 bases). Germline V gives CDR1 SQVTM, CDR2 ANQGSEA. This CDR3 is built from 14 residues. Trimming took 3 bases from V and 5 from J, leaving 14 bases between them. The CDR3 protein is CSVEDWPGNNEQFF. As DNA, the CDR3 is TGCAGCGTTGAGGACTGGCCAGGCAACAATGAGCAGTTCTTC.

This clone was counted only a few times. The V and J genes are TRBV29-1 and TRBJ2-5, with 9 bases fitting TRBD1. Trimming removed 7 bases from V and 4 bases from J; junction bases left unmatched: 7. The CDR3 runs to 13 residues. The germline gives CDR1 SQVTM, CDR2 ANQGSEA. The CDR3 bases are TGCAGCGCCCTGACAGGGGGTGGAGAGACCCAGTACTTC. This gives the protein CSALTGGGETQYF.

This clone was found a few times. The rearrangement links TRBV5-8 to TRBJ1-1, with a tentative D call TRBD1 (5 bases). V was cut by 4 bases and J by 2 bases, with 9 bases left in between. Germline V gene data show CDR1 as SGHTS and CDR2 as YDEGEE. The CDR3 is 13 residues long. For the CDR3, the DNA is TGTGCCAGCAGCCGAGACAGAAACACTGAAGCTTTCTTT. It encodes CASSRDRNTEAFF.

This clone was seen more than once but under ten times. The V and J genes are TRBV12-5 and TRBJ1-1; no clear D. Per germline, CDR1 LGHNT and CDR2 FRNRAP. The CDR3 is made up of 14 amino acids. Between the trimmed V and J ends, which lost 2 bases and 3 bases, there was a span of 10 bases. The CDR3 DNA reads as TGTGCTAGTGGTTTGATAGCGCAAGACACTGAAGCTTTCTTT. Protein: CASGLIAQDTEAFF.

This clone was observed a few times. Written as DNA, the CDR3 is TGTGCCAGCAGCACAGGGTCTGGGGCCAAAAACATTCAGTACTTC. It translates to CASSTGSGAKNIQYF. V usage is TRBV11-1 and J usage is TRBJ2-4; D possibly corresponds to TRBD1 (6 bases). Deletions cut 5 bases from V and 1 base from J, with 12 bases between. The CDR3 totals 15 residues. CDR1 is SGHAT and CDR2 is FQDESV in the germline V gene (reference sequence).